This T cell receptor beta chain is from a study of T cell responses to AZD1222 COVID-19 vaccine. TCRdb's copy holds only in-frame clones and misses some; the assay was immunoSEQ multiplex PCR. Counted here are roughly 140,000 clones, 75% to 90% occurring once; the ten biggest clones make up more than 1.5%. The TCR comes from an adult in good health. The material was peripheral blood, obtained on day 0 of AZD1222 vaccination.

CDR3 bases: TGTGCCAGCATCGGACCCAACTATGGCTACACCTTC. Encoded protein: CASIGPNYGYTF. The genes are TRBV9 and TRBJ1-2, with D unresolved. V lost 6 bases and J lost 2, with 8 bases in between. This CDR3 is 12 amino acids long. The germline V gene encodes CDR1 SGDLS and CDR2 YYNGEE.